This paragraph covers one T cell receptor (beta chain) sequence. Its antigen is undetermined. This same CDR3 is encoded by further DNA sequences in the sample. Naive-designated CD8 cells lacked CD45RO, were positively enriched for CCR7, and omitted terminally differentiated effector memory CD45RA+ cells. This sample is part of a study of shared clonotypes between healthy human individuals. The assay was immunoSEQ multiplex PCR, and TCRdb's table has in-frame clones only and misses some. The data show about 700,000 clones, roughly 94% seen once. Whole-study findings and limits: Memory subsets generally showed lower estimated richness than naive subsets.

Trimming removed 5 bases at V and 1 base at J, with 4 bases between. This CDR3 contains 12 residues. Per germline, CDR1 SGHAT and CDR2 FQNNGV. The source material was naive CD8+ T cells sorted from blood. The chain is built from TRBV11-2 and TRBJ2-3, with no clear D. This TCR came from a man aged 25-45 years in good health. The CDR3: CASSPGTDTQYF. The CDR3 DNA is TGTGCCAGCAGCCCGGGCACAGATACGCAGTATTTT.